These 3 T cell receptor beta chains originate from one sample sequenced in a study of shared clonotypes between healthy human individuals. Data came from immunoSEQ multiplex PCR; TCRdb stores just in-frame clones and leaves some out. Of about 960,000 clones in the sample, approximately 80% were seen once. Source material: memory CD4+ T cells sorted from blood. Sample subset: CD45RA-negative fraction. These receptors originate from a man aged 18 to 30 in good health.

The rearrangement uses TRBV18 and TRBJ2-2; 7 bases are shared with TRBD1. With 2 bases clipped from V and 7 bases from J, the junction kept 7 bases outside the gene matches. The CDR3 loop spans 15 amino acids. Germline CDR1 and CDR2: KGHSH and LQKENI. The CDR3 DNA reads TGTGCCAGCTCACCAGGACAGGCGATAAACGGGGAGCTGTTTTTT. Translating it yields CASSPGQAINGELFF.

The chain uses TRBV6-5 and TRBJ1-2; a possible D gene is TRBD1 (5 bases). V was pared by 6 bases and J by 4 bases, with 12 bases between. The CDR3 has 13 residues. Germline V gives CDR1 MNHEY, CDR2 SVGAGI. CDR3 DNA: TGTGCCAGCAGGATCCCAGGGAGCTATGGCTACACCTTC. Its protein product is CASRIPGSYGYTF.

J is TRBJ2-1 and V is TRBV29-1; D possibly uses TRBD1 or TRBD2 (6 bases each). Germline CDR1 and CDR2: SQVTM and ANQGSEA. The CDR3 is made up of 14 amino acids. This CDR3 reads CSTTGAVAGNEQFF. As DNA, the CDR3 is TGCAGTACCACGGGGGCCGTGGCGGGCAATGAGCAGTTCTTC.